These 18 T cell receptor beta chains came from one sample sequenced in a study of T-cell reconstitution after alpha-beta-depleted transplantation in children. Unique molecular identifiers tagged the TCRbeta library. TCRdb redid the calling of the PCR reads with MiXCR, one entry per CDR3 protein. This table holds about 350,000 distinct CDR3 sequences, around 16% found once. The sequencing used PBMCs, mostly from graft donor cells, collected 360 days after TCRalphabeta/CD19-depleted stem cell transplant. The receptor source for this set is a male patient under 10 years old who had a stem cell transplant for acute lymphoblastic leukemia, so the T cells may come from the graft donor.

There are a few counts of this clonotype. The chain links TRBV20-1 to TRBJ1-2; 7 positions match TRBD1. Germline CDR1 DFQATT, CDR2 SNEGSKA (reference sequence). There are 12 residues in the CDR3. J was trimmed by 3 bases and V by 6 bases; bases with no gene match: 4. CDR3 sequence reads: CSASGQYYGYTF. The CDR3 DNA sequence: TGCAGTGCCTCGGGACAGTACTATGGCTACACCTTC.

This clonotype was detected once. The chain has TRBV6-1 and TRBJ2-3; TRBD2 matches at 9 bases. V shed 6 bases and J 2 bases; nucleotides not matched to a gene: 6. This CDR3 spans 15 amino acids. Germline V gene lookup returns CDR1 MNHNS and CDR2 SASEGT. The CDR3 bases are TGTGCCAGCAGACATCTAGCGGGGACCACAGATACGCAGTATTTT. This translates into CASRHLAGTTDTQYF.

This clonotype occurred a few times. The CDR3 nucleotides are TGTGCCAGCAACTGGTCTAGCGGGAGTGCGAGCACAGATACGCAGTATTTT. Its protein is CASNWSSGSASTDTQYF. V gene TRBV28 combines with J gene TRBJ2-3, with 10 bases lining up with TRBD2. The CDR3 is made up of 17 amino acids. The ends lost 7 bases at V and 0 bases at J; junction bases unmatched: 10. CDR1 and CDR2 (germline): MDHEN, SYDVKM.

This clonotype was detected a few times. Here the CDR3 reads CASSLWTDTEAEAFF. CDR3 bases: TGCGCCAGCAGCCTATGGACAGACACTGAGGCTGAAGCTTTCTTT. The V and J genes are TRBV5-1 and TRBJ1-1; D is perhaps TRBD1 (6 bases). V was clipped by 4 bases and J by 6 bases, with 19 bases between them. This CDR3 contains 15 residues. Germline-derived CDR1 and CDR2 are SGHRS and YFSETQ.

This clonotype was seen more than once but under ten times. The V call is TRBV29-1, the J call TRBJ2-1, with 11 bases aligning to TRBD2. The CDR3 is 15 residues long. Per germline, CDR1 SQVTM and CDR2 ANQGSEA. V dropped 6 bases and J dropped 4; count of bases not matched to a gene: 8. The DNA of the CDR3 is TGCAGCGTATACAGGACTAGCGGGCCTTACAATGAGCAGTTCTTC. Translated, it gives CSVYRTSGPYNEQFF.

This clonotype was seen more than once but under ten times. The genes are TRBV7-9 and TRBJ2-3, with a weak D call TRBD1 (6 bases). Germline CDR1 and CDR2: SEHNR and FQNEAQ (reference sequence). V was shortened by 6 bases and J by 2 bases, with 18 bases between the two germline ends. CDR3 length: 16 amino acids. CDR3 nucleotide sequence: TGTGCCAGCAGTGGGGGCCGGGCTCTCCCCACAGATACGCAGTATTTT. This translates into CASSGGRALPTDTQYF.

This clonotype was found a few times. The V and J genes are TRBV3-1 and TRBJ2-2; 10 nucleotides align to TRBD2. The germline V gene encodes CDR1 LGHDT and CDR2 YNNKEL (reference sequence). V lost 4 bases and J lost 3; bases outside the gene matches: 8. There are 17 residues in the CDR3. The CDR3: CASSRSGRAEDTGELFF. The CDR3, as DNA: TGTGCCAGCAGCCGAAGCGGGAGGGCCGAGGACACCGGGGAGCTGTTTTTT.

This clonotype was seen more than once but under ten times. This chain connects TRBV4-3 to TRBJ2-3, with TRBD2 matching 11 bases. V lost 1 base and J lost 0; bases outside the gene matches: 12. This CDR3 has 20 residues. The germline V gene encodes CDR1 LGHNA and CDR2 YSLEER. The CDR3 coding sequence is TGCGCCAGCAGCCAAGTGTCTTTACTAGCGGGAGCGACTAGCACAGATACGCAGTATTTT. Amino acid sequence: CASSQVSLLAGATSTDTQYF.

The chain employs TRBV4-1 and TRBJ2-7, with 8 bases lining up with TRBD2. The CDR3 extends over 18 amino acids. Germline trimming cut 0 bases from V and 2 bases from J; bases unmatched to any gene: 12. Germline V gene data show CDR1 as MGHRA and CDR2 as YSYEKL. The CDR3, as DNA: TGCGCCAGCAGCCAAGATCCAACGAGTCCGGGAGGGGCCTACGAGCAGTACTTC. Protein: CASSQDPTSPGGAYEQYF.

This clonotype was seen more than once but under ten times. CDR3 in amino acids: CASSDPAGPSYNEQFF. The DNA of the CDR3 is TGTGCCAGCTCGGATCCCGCGGGCCCCTCCTACAATGAGCAGTTCTTC. The chain couples TRBV18 to TRBJ2-1, with a possible D match to TRBD2 (5 bases). V was cut by 6 bases and J by 0 bases, with 15 bases left in between. Germline values: CDR1 KGHSH, CDR2 LQKENI. This CDR3 region has 16 residues.

CDR3 sequence: CASSPRGAGANVLTF. The CDR3 region has the DNA TGTGCCAGTAGTCCTCGCGGGGCTGGGGCCAACGTCCTGACTTTC. The chain has TRBV19 and TRBJ2-6, with D perhaps matching TRBD2 (6 bases). This CDR3 is built from 15 residues. Germline loops: CDR1 LNHDA, CDR2 SQIVND (reference sequence). Trimming took off 5 bases at V and 2 bases at J, with 10 bases between the two ends. Together with reference TRBV19 and TRBJ2-6, the CDR3 gives the full variable domain: DGGITQSPKYLFRKEGQNVTLSCEQNLNHDAMYWYRQDPGQGLRLIYYSQIVNDFQKGDIAEGYSVSREKKESFPLTVTSAQKNPTAFYLCASSPRGAGANVLTFGAGSRLTVL.

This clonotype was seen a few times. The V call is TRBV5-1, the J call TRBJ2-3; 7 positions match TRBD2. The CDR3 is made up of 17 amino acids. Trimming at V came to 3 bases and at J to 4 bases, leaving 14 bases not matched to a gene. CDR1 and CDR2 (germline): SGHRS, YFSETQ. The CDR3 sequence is CASSYLAFRGSADTQYF. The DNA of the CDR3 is TGCGCCAGCAGCTACTTGGCGTTTCGCGGGAGTGCAGATACGCAGTATTTT.

The CDR3 bases are TGTGCCAGCAGTATCATAGGGGGGGAGCTGTTTTTT. Protein product: CASSIIGGELFF. V usage is TRBV27 and J usage is TRBJ2-2; no clear D. CDR1 is MNHEY and CDR2 is SMNVEV in the germline V gene (reference sequence). V was shortened by 5 bases and J by 8 bases, with 9 bases between the two germline ends. The CDR3 loop spans 12 amino acids.

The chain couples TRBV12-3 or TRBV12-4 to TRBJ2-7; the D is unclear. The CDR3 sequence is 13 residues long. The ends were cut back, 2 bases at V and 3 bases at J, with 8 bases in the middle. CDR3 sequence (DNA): TGTGCCAGCAGTTTACGGTGGGGCTACGAGCAGTACTTC. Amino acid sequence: CASSLRWGYEQYF.

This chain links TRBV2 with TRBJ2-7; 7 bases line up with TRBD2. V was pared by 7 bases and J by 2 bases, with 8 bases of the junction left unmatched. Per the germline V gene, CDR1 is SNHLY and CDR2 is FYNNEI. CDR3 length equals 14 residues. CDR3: CASTFRDYPYEQYF. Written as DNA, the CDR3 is TGTGCCAGCACCTTCCGGGACTACCCCTACGAGCAGTACTTC.

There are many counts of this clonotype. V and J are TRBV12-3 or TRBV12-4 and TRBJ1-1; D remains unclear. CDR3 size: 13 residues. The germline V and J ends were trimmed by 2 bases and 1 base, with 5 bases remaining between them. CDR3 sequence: CASSLKANTEAFF. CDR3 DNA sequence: TGTGCCAGCAGTTTAAAGGCGAACACTGAAGCTTTCTTT.

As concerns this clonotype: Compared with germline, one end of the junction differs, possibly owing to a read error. CDR3 nucleotides: TGTGCTAGCAGCTTAGCGGGACTAGCGGGAGCGGGGGGGGCCAAAAACATTCAGTACTTC. This sequence encodes CASSLAGLAGAGGAKNIQYF. This chain uses TRBV7-7 with TRBJ2-4; the match to TRBD2 covers 14 bases. Germline-derived CDR1 and CDR2 are SSHAT and FNYEAQ (reference sequence). The CDR3 is made up of 20 amino acids.

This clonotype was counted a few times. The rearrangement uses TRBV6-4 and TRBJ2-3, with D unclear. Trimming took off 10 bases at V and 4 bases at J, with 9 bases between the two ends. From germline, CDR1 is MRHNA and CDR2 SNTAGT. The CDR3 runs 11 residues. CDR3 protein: CATLPPDTQYF. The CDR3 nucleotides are TGTGCCACCCTCCCTCCAGATACGCAGTATTTT.